This TCR beta chain was captured in a study of beta chain features in type 1 diabetes. Of note for this clone: What it binds is not known.

Trimming took 4 bases from V and 9 from J; bases not matched to a gene: 6. In germline, CDR1 is SGDLS, CDR2 YYNGEE. The CDR3 runs 15 residues. Every participating donor gave one draw, a heparinised blood sample averaging roughly 100 mL. CD45RO/CCR7/CD25/CD127/CD95/CD27 separated CD4+ naive, central memory, regulatory and stem cell-like memory cells by sorting. Study-wide findings and caveats: The question of HLA type influencing TCRB rearrangement was one that remained unresolved here. The study found moderately but significantly shorter TCRB CDR3s in all four CD4+ subsets of Type 1 diabetes patients.

Reverse transcribing all isolated RNA meant expressed TCRB transcripts were sequenced. Using immunoSEQ multiplex PCR, the repertoire was profiled, and TCRdb retains in-frame clones only, with some absent. The profile shows over 100,000 clones, 40% of them singletons. Sequencing input: stem cell memory CD4+ T cells from blood. This rearrangement joins TRBV9 to TRBJ2-1; 14 bases are a match to TRBD2. The clonotype comes from a woman aged 18-35 years in good health. The CDR3 protein is CASSLPGLAGVEQFF. DNA of the CDR3: TGTGCCAGCAGCCTCCCGGGACTAGCGGGAGTTGAGCAGTTCTTC.